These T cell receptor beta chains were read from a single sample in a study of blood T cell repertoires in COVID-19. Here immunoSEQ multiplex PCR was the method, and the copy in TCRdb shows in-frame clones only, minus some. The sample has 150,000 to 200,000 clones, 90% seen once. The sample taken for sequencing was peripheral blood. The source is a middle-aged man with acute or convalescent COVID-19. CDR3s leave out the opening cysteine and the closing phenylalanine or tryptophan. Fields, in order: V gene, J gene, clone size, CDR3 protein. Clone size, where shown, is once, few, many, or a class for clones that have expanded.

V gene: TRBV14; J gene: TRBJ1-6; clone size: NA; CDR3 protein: ASSLTTGVNSPLH
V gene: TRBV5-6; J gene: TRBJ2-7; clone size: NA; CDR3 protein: ASSLGLAGFFEQY
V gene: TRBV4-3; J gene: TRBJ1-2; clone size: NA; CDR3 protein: ASSQEVTRGYT
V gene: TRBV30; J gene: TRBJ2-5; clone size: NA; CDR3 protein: AWSRSSGQETQY
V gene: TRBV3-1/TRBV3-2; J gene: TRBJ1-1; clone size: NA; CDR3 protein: ASSQEGSGNTEAF
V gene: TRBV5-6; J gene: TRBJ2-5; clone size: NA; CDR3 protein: ASSPPGQGIWETQY
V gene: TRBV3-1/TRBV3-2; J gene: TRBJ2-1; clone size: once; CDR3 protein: ASSLSGGARNEQF
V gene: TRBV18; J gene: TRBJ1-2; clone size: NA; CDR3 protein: ASSFKQGTLYGYT
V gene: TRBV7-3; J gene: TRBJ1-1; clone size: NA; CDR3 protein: ASSPRVSTEAF
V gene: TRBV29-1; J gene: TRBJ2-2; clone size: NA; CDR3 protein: SSTGNTGELF
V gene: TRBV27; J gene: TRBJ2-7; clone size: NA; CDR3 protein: ASSIRENEQY
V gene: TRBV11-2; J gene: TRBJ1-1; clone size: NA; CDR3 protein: ASSSNTGITEAF
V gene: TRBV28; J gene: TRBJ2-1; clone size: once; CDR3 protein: ASSSPIAGLSSYNEQF
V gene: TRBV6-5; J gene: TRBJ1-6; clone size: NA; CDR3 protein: ASMGGSYNSPLH
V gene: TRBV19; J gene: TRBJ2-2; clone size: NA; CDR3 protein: ASRASGTGELF
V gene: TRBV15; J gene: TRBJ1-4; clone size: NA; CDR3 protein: ATSLQGMGEKLF
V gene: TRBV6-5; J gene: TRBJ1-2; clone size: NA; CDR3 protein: ASSRGRTNYGYT
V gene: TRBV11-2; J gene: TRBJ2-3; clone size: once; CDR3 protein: ASSLWAGQGETDTQY
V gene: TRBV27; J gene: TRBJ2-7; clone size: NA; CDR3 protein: ASSFRGGASYEQY
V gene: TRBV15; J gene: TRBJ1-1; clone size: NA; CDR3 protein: ATSSRGGNTEAF
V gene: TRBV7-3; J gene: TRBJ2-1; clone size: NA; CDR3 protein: ASSFRGEQF
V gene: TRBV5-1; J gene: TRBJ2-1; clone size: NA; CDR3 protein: ASSLGASGGAEQF
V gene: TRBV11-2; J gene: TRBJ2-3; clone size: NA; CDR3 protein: ASSLVVLATSTDTQY
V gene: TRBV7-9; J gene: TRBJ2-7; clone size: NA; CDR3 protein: ASSLGVAGVSYEQY
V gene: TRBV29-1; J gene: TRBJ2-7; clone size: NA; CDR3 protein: SVVTPGPHEQY
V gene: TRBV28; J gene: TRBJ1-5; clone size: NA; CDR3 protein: ASSLGQNDNQPQH
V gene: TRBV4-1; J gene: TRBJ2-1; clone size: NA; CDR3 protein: ASTPGQGPRNEQF
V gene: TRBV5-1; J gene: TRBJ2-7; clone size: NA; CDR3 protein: ASSRGGLADSYEQY
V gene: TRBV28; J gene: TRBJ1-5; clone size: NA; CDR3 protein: ASSPRDRGYYSNQPQH
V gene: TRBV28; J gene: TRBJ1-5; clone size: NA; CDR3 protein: ASNPAGDYGNQPQH
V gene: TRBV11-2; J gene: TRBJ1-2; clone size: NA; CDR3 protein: ASSPRTGSYT
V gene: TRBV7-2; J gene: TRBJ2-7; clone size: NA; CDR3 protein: ASSLGLAGTYEQY
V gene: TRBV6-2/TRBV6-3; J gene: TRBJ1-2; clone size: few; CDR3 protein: ASSYAGTYPHGYT
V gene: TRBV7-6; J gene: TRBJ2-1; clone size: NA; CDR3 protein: ASSLGRGGLDEQF
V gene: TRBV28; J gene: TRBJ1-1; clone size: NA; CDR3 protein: ASSLAGTDTEAF
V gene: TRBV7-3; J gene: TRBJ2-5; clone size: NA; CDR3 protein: ASSLTGGFETQY
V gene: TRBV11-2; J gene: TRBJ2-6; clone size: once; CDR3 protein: ASSSLRRSGANVLT
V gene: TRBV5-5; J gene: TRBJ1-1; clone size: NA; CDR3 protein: ASSHERVAF
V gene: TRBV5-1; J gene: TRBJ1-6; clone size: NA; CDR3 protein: ASSSTPGQGNSPLH
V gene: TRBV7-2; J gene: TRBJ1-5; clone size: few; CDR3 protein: ASSLLGQPQH
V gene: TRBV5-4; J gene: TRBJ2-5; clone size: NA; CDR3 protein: ASSMAGIQETQY
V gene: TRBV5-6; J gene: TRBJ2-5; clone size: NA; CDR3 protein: ASSLNGGETQY
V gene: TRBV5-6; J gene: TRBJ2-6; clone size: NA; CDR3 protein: ASSLASGRGARGANVLT
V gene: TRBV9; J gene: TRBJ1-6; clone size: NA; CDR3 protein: ASSTRDSSYNSPLH
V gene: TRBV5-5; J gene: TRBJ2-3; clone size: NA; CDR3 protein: ASSSGLASTDTQY
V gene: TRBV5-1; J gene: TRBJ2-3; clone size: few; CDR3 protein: ASKVGQGASTDTQY
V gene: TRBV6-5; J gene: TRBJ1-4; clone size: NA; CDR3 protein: ASSYWGTATNEKLF
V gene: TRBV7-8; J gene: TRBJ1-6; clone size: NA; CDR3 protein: ASSLTGPFDRGHSPLH
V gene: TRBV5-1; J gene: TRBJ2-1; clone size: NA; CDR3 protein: ASSYRGIRI
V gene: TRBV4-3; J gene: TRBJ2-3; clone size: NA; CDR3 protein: ASSQEPGLAGGPGTQY